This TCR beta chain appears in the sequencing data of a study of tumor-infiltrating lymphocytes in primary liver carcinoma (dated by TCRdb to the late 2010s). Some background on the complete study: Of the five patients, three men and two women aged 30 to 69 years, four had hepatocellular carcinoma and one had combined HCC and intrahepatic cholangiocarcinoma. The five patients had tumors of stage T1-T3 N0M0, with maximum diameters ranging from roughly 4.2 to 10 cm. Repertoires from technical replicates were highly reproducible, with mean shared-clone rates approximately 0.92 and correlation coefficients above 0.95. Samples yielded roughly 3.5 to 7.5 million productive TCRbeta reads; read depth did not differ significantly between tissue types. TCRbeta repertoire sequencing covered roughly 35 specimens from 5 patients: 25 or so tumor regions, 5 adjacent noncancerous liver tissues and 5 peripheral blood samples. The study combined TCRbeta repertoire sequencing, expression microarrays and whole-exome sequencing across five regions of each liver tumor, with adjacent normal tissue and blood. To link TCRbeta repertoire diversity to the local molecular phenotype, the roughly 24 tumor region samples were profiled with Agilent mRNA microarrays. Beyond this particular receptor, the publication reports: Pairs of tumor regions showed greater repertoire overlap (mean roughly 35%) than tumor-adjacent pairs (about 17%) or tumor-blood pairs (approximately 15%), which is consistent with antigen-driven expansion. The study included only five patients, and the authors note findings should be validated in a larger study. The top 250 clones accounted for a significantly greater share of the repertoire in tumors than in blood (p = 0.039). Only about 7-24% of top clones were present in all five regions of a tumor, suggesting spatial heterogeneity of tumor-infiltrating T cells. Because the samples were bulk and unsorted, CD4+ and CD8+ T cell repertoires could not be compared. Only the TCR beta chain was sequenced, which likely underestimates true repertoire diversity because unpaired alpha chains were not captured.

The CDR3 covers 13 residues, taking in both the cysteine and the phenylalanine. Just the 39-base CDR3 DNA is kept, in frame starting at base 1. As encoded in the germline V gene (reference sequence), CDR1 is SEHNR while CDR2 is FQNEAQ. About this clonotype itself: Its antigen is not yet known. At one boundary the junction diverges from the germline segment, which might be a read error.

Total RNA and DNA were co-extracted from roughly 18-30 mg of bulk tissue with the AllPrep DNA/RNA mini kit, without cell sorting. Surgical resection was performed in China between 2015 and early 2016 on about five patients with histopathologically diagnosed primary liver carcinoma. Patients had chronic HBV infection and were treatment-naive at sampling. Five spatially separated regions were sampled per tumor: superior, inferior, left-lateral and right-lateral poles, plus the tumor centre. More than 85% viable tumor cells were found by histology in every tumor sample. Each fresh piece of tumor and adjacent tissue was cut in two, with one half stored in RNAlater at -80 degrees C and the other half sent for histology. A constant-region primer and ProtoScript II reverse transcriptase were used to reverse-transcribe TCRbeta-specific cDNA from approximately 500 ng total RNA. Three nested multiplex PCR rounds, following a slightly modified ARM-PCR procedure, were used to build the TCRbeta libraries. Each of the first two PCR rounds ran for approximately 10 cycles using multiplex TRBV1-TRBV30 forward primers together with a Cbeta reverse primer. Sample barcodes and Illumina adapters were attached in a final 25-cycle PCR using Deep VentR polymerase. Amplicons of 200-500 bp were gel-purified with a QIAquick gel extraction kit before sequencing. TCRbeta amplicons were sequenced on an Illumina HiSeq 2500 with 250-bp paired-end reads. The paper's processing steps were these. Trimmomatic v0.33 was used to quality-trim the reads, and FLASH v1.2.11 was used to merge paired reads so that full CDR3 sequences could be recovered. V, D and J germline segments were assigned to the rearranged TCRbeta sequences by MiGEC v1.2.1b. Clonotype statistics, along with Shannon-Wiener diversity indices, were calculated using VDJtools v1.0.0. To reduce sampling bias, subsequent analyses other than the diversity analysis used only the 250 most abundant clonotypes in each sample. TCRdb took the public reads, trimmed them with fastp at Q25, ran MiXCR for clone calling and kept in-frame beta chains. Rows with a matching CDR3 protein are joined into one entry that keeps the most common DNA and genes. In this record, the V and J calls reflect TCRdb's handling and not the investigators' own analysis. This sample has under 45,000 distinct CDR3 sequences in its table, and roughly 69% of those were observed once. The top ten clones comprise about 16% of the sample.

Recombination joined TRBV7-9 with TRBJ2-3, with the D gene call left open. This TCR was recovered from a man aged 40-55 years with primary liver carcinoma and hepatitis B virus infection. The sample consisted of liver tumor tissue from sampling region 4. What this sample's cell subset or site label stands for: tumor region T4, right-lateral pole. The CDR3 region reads CASSPNSGDTEYF. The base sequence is TGTGCCAGCAGTCCAAATAGTGGAGATACGGAGTATTTT.